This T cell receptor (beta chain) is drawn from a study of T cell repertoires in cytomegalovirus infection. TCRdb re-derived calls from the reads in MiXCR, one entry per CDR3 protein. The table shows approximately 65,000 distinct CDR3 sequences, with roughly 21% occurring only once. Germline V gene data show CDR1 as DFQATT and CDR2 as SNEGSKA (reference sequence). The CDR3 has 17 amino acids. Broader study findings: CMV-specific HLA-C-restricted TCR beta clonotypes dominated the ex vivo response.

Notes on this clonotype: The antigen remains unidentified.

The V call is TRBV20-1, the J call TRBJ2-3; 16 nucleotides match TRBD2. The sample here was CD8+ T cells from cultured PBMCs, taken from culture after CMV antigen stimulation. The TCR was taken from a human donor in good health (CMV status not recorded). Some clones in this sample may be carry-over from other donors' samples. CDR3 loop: CIIPGLAGGPGTDTQYF. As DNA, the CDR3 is TGCATTATCCCGGGACTAGCGGGGGGGCCGGGCACAGATACGCAGTATTTT.